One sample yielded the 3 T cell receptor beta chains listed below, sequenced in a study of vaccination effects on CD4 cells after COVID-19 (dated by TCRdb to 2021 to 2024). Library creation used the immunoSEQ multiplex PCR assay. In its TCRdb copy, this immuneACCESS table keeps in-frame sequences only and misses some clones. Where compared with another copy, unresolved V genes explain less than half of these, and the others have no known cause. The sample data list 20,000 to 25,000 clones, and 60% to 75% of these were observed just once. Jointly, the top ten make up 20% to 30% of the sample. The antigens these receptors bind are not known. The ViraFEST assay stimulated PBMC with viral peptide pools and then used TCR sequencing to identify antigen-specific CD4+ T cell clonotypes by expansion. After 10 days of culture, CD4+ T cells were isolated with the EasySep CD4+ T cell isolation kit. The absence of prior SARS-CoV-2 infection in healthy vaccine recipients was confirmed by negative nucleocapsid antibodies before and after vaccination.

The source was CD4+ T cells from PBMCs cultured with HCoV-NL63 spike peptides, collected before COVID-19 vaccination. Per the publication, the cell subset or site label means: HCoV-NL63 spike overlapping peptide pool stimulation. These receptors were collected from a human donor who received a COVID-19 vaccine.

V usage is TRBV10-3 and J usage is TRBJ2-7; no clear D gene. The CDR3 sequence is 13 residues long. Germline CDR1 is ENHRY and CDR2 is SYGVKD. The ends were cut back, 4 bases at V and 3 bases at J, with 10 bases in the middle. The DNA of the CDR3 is TGTGCCATCAGTGGTTTGGCAGACTACGAGCAGTACTTC. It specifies CAISGLADYEQYF.

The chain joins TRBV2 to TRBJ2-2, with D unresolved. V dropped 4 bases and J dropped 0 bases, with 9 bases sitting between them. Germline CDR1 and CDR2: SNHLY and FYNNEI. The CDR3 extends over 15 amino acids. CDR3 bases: TGTGCCAGCAGTGTAGGCACCGCGAACACCGGGGAGCTGTTTTTT. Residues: CASSVGTANTGELFF. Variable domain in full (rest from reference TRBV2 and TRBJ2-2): EPEVTQTPSHQVTQMGQEVILRCVPISNHLYFYWYRQILGQKVEFLVSFYNNEISEKSEIFDDQFSVERPDGSNFTLKIRSTKLEDSAMYFCASSVGTANTGELFFGEGSRLTVL.

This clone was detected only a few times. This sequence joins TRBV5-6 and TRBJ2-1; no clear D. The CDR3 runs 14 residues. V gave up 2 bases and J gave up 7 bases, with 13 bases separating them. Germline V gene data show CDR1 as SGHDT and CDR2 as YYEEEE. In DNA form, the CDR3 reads TGTGCCAGCAGCTTCCCGCAAGGCCGGAATGAGCAGTTCTTC. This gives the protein CASSFPQGRNEQFF.